This T cell receptor (beta chain) comes out of a study of OX40 agonist ivuxolimab in advanced cancers. Study-level information: As their treatment, patients were administered ivuxolimab, an agonistic anti-OX40 (CD134) antibody. Earlier anti-PD-1, anti-PD-L1 or anti-CTLA-4 therapy was permitted; about 38% had received some. Whole-study findings and limits: Determination of antigen specificity was not performed for the expanded peripheral T cells.

This table comes from immunoSEQ multiplex PCR, and its TCRdb copy is limited to in-frame clones, with some not included. The data show roughly 70,000 clones, 86% seen once. This clone turned up a few times. Its specificity is not known. This CDR3 is 15 amino acids long. The germline V gene has CDR1 MDHEN and CDR2 SYDVKM. V lost 3 bases to trimming and J lost 4 bases, with 13 bases between them. The sample in question was CD4+ or CD8+ T cells sorted from blood, obtained in a trial of the OX40 agonist ivuxolimab. This TCR came from an adult with an advanced solid tumor such as melanoma, head and neck, liver or kidney cancer. This chain links TRBV28 with TRBJ1-3; D gene uncertain. CDR3 amino acids: CASSFAGSQGNTIYF. CDR3 sequence (DNA): TGTGCCAGCAGTTTCGCCGGGTCACAAGGAAACACCATATATTTT.